This TCR beta chain is from a study of tumor-infiltrating lymphocytes in primary liver carcinoma. The CDR3 contains 15 residues. The V gene's germline CDR1 is SGDLS and CDR2 YYNGEE. V dropped 3 bases and J dropped 1 base, with 13 bases sitting between them. Priming with a constant-region primer yielded TCR beta cDNA from about 540 ng total RNA. Three-round nested multiplex PCR performed with slightly modified ARM-PCR produced the TCR beta libraries. TRBV1-TRBV30 forward primers paired with a C-beta reverse primer were used in the first two PCR rounds, which ran roughly 11 cycles each. Each CDR3 protein gets one entry after TCRdb re-called the multiplex PCR reads with MiXCR. The sample consists of 95,000 to 100,000 distinct CDR3 sequences, approximately 70% of them appearing once. It was from roughly 20-30 mg of unsorted bulk tissue that RNA and DNA were co-extracted. Patients diagnosed with primary liver carcinoma received treatment through surgical resection.

The V call is TRBV9, the J call TRBJ2-5; D not resolved. Sequenced sample: liver tumor tissue from sampling region 2. The subset: tumor region T2, inferior pole. The origin of this receptor is an older woman with primary liver carcinoma and hepatitis B virus infection. Here the CDR3 reads CASSALASLQETQYF. In DNA form, the CDR3 reads TGTGCCAGCAGCGCTTTAGCATCCCTCCAAGAGACCCAGTACTTC.